This TCR beta chain is drawn from a study of graft-versus-host responses after intestinal transplantation. For the study at large: Once they had received anti-thymocyte globulin induction, all recipients took tacrolimus and steroids for approximately three years.

To note about this clone: Its antigen is still unknown.

Broader study findings: Individuals carrying graft-donor T cell macrochimerism showed high graft-versus-host to host-versus-graft clonal ratios in allografts.

Sequencing used immunoSEQ multiplex PCR; TCRdb keeps in-frame clones, though not all of them. The sample includes 75,000 to 100,000 clones, 90% to 95% seen only once; the top ten take 0.18%. The receptor's source is a human donor who was the organ donor for an intestinal transplant. Here the sequenced sample was unstimulated CD4+ T cells sorted from spleen or lymph node cells, taken before transplant.

The CDR3 loop reads CASSRRDSSGNTIYF. The CDR3 nucleotides read TGTGCCAGCAGCCGGCGGGACAGTTCTGGAAACACCATATATTTT. J is TRBJ1-3 and V is TRBV7-9; the match to TRBD1 covers 7 bases. The CDR3 has 15 residues. V lost 5 bases to trimming and J lost 1 base; unmatched junction nucleotides: 5. Germline CDR1 SEHNR, CDR2 FQNEAQ (reference sequence). The full variable domain, its missing parts supplied by reference TRBV7-9 and TRBJ1-3, is DTGVSQNPRHKITKRGQNVTFRCDPISEHNRLYWYRQTLGQGPEFLTYFQNEAQLEKSRLLSDRFSAERPKGSFSTLEIQRTEQGDSAMYLCASSRRDSSGNTIYFGEGSWLTVV.